This entry describes one T cell receptor (beta chain). Two consecutive negative NP/OP PCR tests, clearance, or resolved symptoms defined Cohort 3 recovery. The CDR3 covers 17 residues. V dropped 3 bases and J dropped 1 base, with 17 bases sitting between them. Germline CDR1 and CDR2: SGHTA and FQGNSA. The table came from immunoSEQ multiplex PCR; TCRdb's copy has only in-frame clones and leaves some out. This table has about 240,000 clones, approximately 90% appearing once. The data were taken from a study of blood T cell repertoires in COVID-19. Source material: PBMCs or T cells enriched from blood (not recorded which). This clonotype originated in a man in his forties who had recovered from COVID-19. The chain couples TRBV7-2 to TRBJ2-3, with D maybe TRBD2 (6 bases). Written as DNA, the CDR3 is TGTGCCAGCAGCTTGACGGGACTCCTTAGCGGCACAGATACGCAGTATTTT. Its protein is CASSLTGLLSGTDTQYF.